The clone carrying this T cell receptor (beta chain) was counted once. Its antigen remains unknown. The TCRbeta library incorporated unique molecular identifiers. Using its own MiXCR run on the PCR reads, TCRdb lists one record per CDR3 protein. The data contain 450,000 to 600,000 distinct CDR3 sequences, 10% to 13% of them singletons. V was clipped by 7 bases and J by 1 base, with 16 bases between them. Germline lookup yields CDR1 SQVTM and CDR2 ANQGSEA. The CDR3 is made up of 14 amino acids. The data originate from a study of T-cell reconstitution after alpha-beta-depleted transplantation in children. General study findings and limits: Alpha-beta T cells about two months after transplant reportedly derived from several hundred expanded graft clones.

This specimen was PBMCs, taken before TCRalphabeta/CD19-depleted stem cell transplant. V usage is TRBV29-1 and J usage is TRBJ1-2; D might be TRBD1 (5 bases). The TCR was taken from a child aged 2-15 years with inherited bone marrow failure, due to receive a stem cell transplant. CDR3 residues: CSARPGGGNYGYTF. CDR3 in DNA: TGCAGCGCCCGACCCGGGGGGGGTAACTATGGCTACACCTTC.